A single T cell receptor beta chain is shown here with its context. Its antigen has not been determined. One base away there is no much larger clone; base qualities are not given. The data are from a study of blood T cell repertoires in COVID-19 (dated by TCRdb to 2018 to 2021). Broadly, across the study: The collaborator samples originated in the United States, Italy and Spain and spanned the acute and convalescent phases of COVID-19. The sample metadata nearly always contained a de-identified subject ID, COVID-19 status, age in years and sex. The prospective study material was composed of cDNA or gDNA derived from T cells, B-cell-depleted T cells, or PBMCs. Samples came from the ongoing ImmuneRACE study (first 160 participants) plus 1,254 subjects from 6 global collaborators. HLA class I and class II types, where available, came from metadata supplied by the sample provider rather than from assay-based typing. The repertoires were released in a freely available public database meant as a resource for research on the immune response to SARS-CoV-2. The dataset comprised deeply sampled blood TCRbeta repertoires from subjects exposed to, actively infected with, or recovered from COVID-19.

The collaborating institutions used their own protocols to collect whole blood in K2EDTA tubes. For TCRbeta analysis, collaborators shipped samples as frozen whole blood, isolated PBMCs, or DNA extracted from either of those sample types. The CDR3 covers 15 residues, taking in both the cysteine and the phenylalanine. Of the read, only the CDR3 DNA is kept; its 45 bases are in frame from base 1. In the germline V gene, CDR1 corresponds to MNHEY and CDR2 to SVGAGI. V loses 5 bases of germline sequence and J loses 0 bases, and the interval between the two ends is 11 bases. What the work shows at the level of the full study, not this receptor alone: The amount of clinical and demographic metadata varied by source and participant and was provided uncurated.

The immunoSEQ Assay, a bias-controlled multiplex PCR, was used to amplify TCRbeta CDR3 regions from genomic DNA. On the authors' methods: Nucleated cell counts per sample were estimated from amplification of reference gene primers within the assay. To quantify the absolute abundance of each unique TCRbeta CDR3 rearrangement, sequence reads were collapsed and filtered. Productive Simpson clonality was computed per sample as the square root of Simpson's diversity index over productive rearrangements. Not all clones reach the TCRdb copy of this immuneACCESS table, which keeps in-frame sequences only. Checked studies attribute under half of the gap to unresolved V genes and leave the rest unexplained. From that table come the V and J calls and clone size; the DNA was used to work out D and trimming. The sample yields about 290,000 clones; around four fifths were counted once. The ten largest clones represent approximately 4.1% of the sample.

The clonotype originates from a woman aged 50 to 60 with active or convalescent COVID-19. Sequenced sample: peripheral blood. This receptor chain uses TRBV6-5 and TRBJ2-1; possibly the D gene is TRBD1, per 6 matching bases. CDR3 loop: CASSRGQSSYNEQFF. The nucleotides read TGTGCCAGCAGTCGAGGACAGAGCTCCTACAATGAGCAGTTCTTC.